The next 32 T cell receptor beta chains were all read from a single sample in a study of cytomegalovirus exposure and HLA in healthy donors. Primers included in the PCR were 60 Vbeta and 13 Jbeta primers. Sequenced by immunoSEQ multiplex PCR; TCRdb stores in-frame clones only, minus some. The sample contains approximately 150,000 clones, around 68% of which appear only once. Sequenced: PBMCs. The receptors were gathered from a man between 25 and 39 years old in good health and CMV-seropositive.

This clone was counted a few times. The rearrangement joins TRBV5-1 to TRBJ1-1; D not resolved. Germline CDR1 SGHRS, CDR2 YFSETQ. Trimming cost V 0 bases and J 0 bases, with 6 bases left between them. This CDR3 contains 14 residues. The CDR3 coding sequence is TGCGCCAGCAGCTTGGCACAGTTGAACACTGAAGCTTTCTTT. Translation gives CASSLAQLNTEAFF.

V gene TRBV6-6 combines with J gene TRBJ1-5; TRBD1 might be the D (6 bases). There are 14 residues in the CDR3. Germline V gene lookup returns CDR1 MNHNY and CDR2 SVGAGI (reference sequence). V lost 6 bases to trimming and J lost 2 bases, with 11 bases between them. CDR3 DNA: TGTGCCAGCAGCACTAACAGGGGCAATCAGCCCCAGCATTTT. Protein: CASSTNRGNQPQHF.

The V gene is TRBV6-5, the J gene TRBJ1-4; the D gene is possibly TRBD1 (6 bases). The CDR3 totals 15 residues. Germline V gene sequence: CDR1 MNHEY, CDR2 SVGAGI. Trimming shortened V by 5 bases and J by 7 bases, and 17 bases separated the two germline ends. This chain's CDR3 is CASSNTGNFGEKLFF. The CDR3 nucleotides read TGTGCCAGCAGTAATACAGGGAATTTCGGTGAAAAACTGTTTTTT.

Remarks on this clone: Additional DNA sequences in this sample encode the identical CDR3. CDR3 sequence (DNA): TGTGCTAGTGGTTTAAAACCCGGGACAGGGTTGTTAGAGGCATTCTTT. Its protein is CASGLKPGTGLLEAFF. This rearrangement joins TRBV12-5 to TRBJ1-1; 9 positions agree with TRBD1. Trimming removed 3 bases from V and 14 bases from J; junction bases left unmatched: 19. Per germline, CDR1 LGHNT and CDR2 FRNRAP. CDR3 length: 16 amino acids.

The CDR3 DNA reads as TGTGCCAGCTCACGAGGGACAGGGGGCAGCACAGATACGCAGTATTTT. This encodes CASSRGTGGSTDTQYF. V is TRBV18 and J is TRBJ2-3; 12 bases match TRBD1. Per the germline V gene, CDR1 is KGHSH and CDR2 is LQKENI. This CDR3 spans 16 amino acids. V was pared by 4 bases and J by 0 bases, with 2 bases of the junction left unmatched.

This clone is medium-sized within its sample. The chain joins TRBV28 to TRBJ1-1; 8 bases agree with TRBD1. The CDR3 has 14 amino acids. In germline, CDR1 is MDHEN, CDR2 SYDVKM. After removal of 4 bases from V and 4 bases from J, the junction contained 5 bases not matched to a gene. CDR3 DNA: TGTGCCAGCAGTTCACCGACAGGGGTCACTGAAGCTTTCTTT. Its protein product is CASSSPTGVTEAFF.

The CDR3 protein is CASRRTSEGYTF. The CDR3 nucleotides read TGTGCCAGCCGGCGGACATCTGAGGGCTACACCTTC. The rearrangement links TRBV6-1 to TRBJ1-2, with D perhaps matching TRBD1 (5 bases). The V end was cut by 8 bases, the J end by 8 bases, with 15 bases between. The germline V gene encodes CDR1 MNHNS and CDR2 SASEGT. This CDR3 region has 12 residues.

V gene TRBV19 combines with J gene TRBJ1-2, with D tentatively TRBD1 (5 bases). V lost 5 bases to trimming and J lost 7 bases, with 14 bases between them. The CDR3 is 13 amino acids. Germline lookup yields CDR1 LNHDA and CDR2 SQIVND (reference sequence). The CDR3 region is CASSPRVKGGYTF. CDR3 sequence (DNA): TGTGCCAGTAGTCCCAGGGTAAAAGGTGGCTACACCTTC.

The V and J genes are TRBV7-8 and TRBJ2-5, with 7 bases that match TRBD1. Germline V gene lookup returns CDR1 SGHVS and CDR2 FQNEAQ. V shed 5 bases and J 5 bases; nucleotides not matched to a gene: 5. CDR3 length equals 13 residues. CDR3 DNA sequence: TGTGCCAGCAGCCAAGACAGGGCGGAGACCCAGTACTTC. Translating it yields CASSQDRAETQYF.

V gene TRBV11-1 combines with J gene TRBJ2-2, with TRBD2 matching over 7 bases. Germline CDR1 is SGHAT and CDR2 is FQDESV (reference sequence). CDR3 length: 15 residues. V was clipped by 5 bases and J by 4 bases; unmatched bases: 7. The CDR3 loop reads CASSPLAEPTGELFF. The DNA for the CDR3 is TGTGCCAGCAGCCCCCTAGCGGAGCCCACCGGGGAGCTGTTTTTT.

This clone has more than one count but fewer than ten. This CDR3 is CASSEGGNNYEQYF. The DNA of the CDR3 is TGTGCCAGCAGTGAAGGAGGAAACAACTACGAGCAGTACTTC. The chain combines TRBV6-1 with TRBJ2-7, with no clear D. Between the trimmed V and J ends, which lost 1 base and 3 bases, there was a span of 10 bases. The CDR3 loop spans 14 amino acids. CDR1 is MNHNS, CDR2 SASEGT, per germline.

This sequence joins TRBV4-1 and TRBJ2-1; the match to TRBD2 covers 7 bases. Germline V CDR1 and CDR2: MGHRA, YSYEKL. The CDR3 has 15 residues. J lost 0 bases, V lost 5 bases, and 4 bases had no gene match. The CDR3 bases are TGCGCCAGCAGCTCCAGCGGGACCTCCTACAATGAGCAGTTCTTC. It specifies CASSSSGTSYNEQFF.

The CDR3 sequence: CASSGPGTSGLNEQFF. In DNA, the CDR3 is TGTGCCAGCAGTGGCCCCGGGACTAGCGGTCTAAATGAGCAGTTCTTC. The chain employs TRBV2 and TRBJ2-1; TRBD2 matches at 11 bases. The J segment lost 7 bases and the V segment lost 4 bases, leaving 9 bases of the junction unmatched. Germline V gene data show CDR1 as SNHLY and CDR2 as FYNNEI. The CDR3 covers 16 residues.

A few counts support this clone. The chain combines TRBV5-1 with TRBJ1-2; D gene ambiguous. This CDR3 spans 13 amino acids. Per germline, CDR1 SGHRS and CDR2 YFSETQ. Trimming took 4 bases from V and 4 from J, leaving 11 bases between them. CDR3 in DNA: TGCGCCAGCAGCGTGGACGGGATCTATGGCTACACCTTC. It specifies CASSVDGIYGYTF.

For the CDR3, the DNA is TGTGCCAGCAGCCCAACGACAGGGACCATGAACACTGAAGCTTTCTTT. It specifies CASSPTTGTMNTEAFF. J is TRBJ1-1 and V is TRBV7-6; 7 nucleotides agree with TRBD1. The V segment lost 5 bases and the J segment 0 bases; nucleotides outside the gene matches: 9. Germline V gives CDR1 SGHVS, CDR2 FNYEAQ. The CDR3 sequence is 16 residues long.

The rearrangement joins TRBV7-9 to TRBJ2-1; 10 nucleotides line up with TRBD2. The CDR3 is 16 residues long. Germline CDR1 reads SEHNR; CDR2 reads FQNEAQ (reference sequence). V trimming: 3 bases; J trimming: 5 bases; junction bases outside the gene matches: 7. DNA for the CDR3: TGTGCCAGCAGCTTGGTCAGCGGGAGGGTCAACAATGAGCAGTTCTTC. Amino acids: CASSLVSGRVNNEQFF.

The chain has TRBV6-5 and TRBJ1-2; D gene uncertain. CDR3 size: 15 residues. Per germline, CDR1 MNHEY and CDR2 SVGAGI. V dropped 0 bases and J dropped 2 bases, with 10 bases sitting between them. As DNA, the CDR3 is TGTGCCAGCAGTTACTCGAGCGACGGAAACTATGGCTACACCTTC. Amino acid sequence: CASSYSSDGNYGYTF.

The chain joins TRBV4-1 to TRBJ2-7; 12 nucleotides align to TRBD2. Germline CDR1 and CDR2: MGHRA and YSYEKL. Germline trimming cut 0 bases from V and 4 bases from J; bases unmatched to any gene: 4. The CDR3 is 16 residues long. The CDR3 is CASSQERTSGRYEQYF. The CDR3 DNA reads TGCGCCAGCAGCCAAGAGAGAACTAGCGGGAGGTACGAGCAGTACTTC.

The gene calls are TRBV5-1 and TRBJ2-3, with a possible D match to TRBD1 (7 bases). V shed 0 bases and J shed 2 bases, with 16 bases lying between them. The germline V gene encodes CDR1 SGHRS and CDR2 YFSETQ. The CDR3 runs 17 residues. CDR3 residues: CASSLEAGQSYTDTQYF. CDR3 DNA: TGCGCCAGCAGCTTGGAGGCGGGACAGAGTTACACAGATACGCAGTATTTT.

Notes on this clone: The same CDR3 can be traced to other DNA sequences in this sample. V gene TRBV27 combines with J gene TRBJ2-2; D is unresolved. V lost 2 bases to trimming and J lost 1 base, with 5 bases between them. Germline CDR1 and CDR2: MNHEY and SMNVEV (reference sequence). The CDR3 is 14 residues long. CDR3 residues: CASSLTGNTGELFF. DNA of the CDR3: TGTGCCAGCAGTTTAACGGGGAACACCGGGGAGCTGTTTTTT.

The chain has TRBV9 and TRBJ2-3, with TRBD1 matching 8 bases. V lost 3 bases and J lost 2; bases outside the gene matches: 8. CDR3 length: 16 amino acids. Germline V gene data show CDR1 as SGDLS and CDR2 as YYNGEE. The CDR3 sequence is CASSAELTGATDTQYF. In DNA, the CDR3 is TGTGCCAGCAGCGCCGAACTGACAGGGGCCACAGATACGCAGTATTTT.

This chain connects TRBV7-3 to TRBJ2-1; 13 bases line up with TRBD2. After removal of 5 bases from V and 8 bases from J, the junction contained 9 bases not matched to a gene. This CDR3 is 16 amino acids long. Germline V gene data show CDR1 as SGHTA and CDR2 as FQGTGA. This CDR3 is CASSPGTSGIFDEQFF. In nucleotides, the CDR3 is TGTGCCAGCAGCCCGGGGACTAGCGGGATCTTTGATGAGCAGTTCTTC.

This clone is a singleton in its sample. The rearrangement joins TRBV6-5 to TRBJ2-7; 7 bases are shared with TRBD2. Germline assignment: CDR1 MNHEY and CDR2 SVGAGI. V was clipped by 7 bases and J by 0 bases; unmatched bases: 9. This CDR3 region has 15 residues. This chain's CDR3 is CASNSWGGSSYEQYF. For the CDR3, the DNA is TGTGCCAGCAACTCCTGGGGCGGGAGCTCCTACGAGCAGTACTTC.

This clone was detected once. The V gene is TRBV6-5, the J gene TRBJ2-3; perhaps TRBD2 as D (5 bases). Looked up from germline, CDR1 is MNHEY and CDR2 is SVGAGI. The CDR3 covers 15 residues. Trimming stripped 5 bases from V and 0 bases from J, with 12 bases between. The CDR3 region has the DNA TGTGCCAGCAGTACGAGAGCGGCTAGCACAGATACGCAGTATTTT. Its protein product is CASSTRAASTDTQYF.

This chain joins TRBV21-1 and TRBJ1-2; TRBD1 is taken as the D call from the table, unchecked against the DNA. TRBV21-1 is recorded as a pseudogene. This CDR3 contains 16 residues. The CDR3 coding sequence is TGTGCCAGCAGCAAAGGTCAGCAGGCACCGAACTATGGCTACACCTTC. Translated: CASSKGQQAPNYGYTF.

There are a few counts of this clone. This rearrangement joins TRBV20-1 to TRBJ2-1; possibly TRBD2 for D (5 bases). The CDR3 runs to 11 residues. The V end was cut by 3 bases, the J end by 7 bases, with 7 bases between. Germline CDR1 reads DFQATT; CDR2 reads SNEGSKA (reference sequence). The CDR3 reads CSARRVNEQFF. The CDR3 DNA is TGCAGTGCTAGGAGGGTTAATGAGCAGTTCTTC.

The chain couples TRBV19 to TRBJ2-1, with a tentative D call TRBD2 (6 bases). V shed 7 bases and J shed 7 bases, with 17 bases lying between them. The CDR3 extends over 14 amino acids. Germline V gives CDR1 LNHDA, CDR2 SQIVND (reference sequence). The CDR3 protein is CASTLGRTTNEQFF. In DNA, the CDR3 is TGTGCCAGTACCCTGGGACGGACTACTAATGAGCAGTTCTTC. Together with reference TRBV19 and TRBJ2-1, the CDR3 gives the full variable domain: DGGITQSPKYLFRKEGQNVTLSCEQNLNHDAMYWYRQDPGQGLRLIYYSQIVNDFQKGDIAEGYSVSREKKESFPLTVTSAQKNPTAFYLCASTLGRTTNEQFFGPGTRLTVL.

CDR3 in DNA: TGTGCCAGCACCGGACAGGGGGCCCCCTCGAACACCGGGGAGCTGTTTTTT. It codes for CASTGQGAPSNTGELFF. The chain has TRBV2 and TRBJ2-2; 11 bases map to TRBD1. In germline, CDR1 is SNHLY, CDR2 FYNNEI. The V segment lost 7 bases and the J segment 0 bases; nucleotides outside the gene matches: 7. The CDR3 is 17 residues long.

This chain links TRBV7-9 with TRBJ1-1; no clear D. V shed 1 base and J shed 7 bases, with 7 bases lying between them. CDR1 is SEHNR, CDR2 FQNEAQ, per germline (reference sequence). The CDR3 loop spans 12 amino acids. The CDR3 protein is CASSLDGNEAFF. CDR3 bases: TGTGCCAGCAGCTTAGACGGGAATGAAGCTTTCTTT.

This clone was recorded a few times. This chain uses TRBV30 with TRBJ2-3; weak D call: TRBD1 (6 bases). Trimming cost V 2 bases and J 2 bases, with 14 bases left between them. This CDR3 region has 15 residues. Looked up from germline, CDR1 is GTSNPN and CDR2 is SVGIG (reference sequence). CDR3 bases: TGTGCCTGGAGTCCGTGGGGGCGGAACACAGATACGCAGTATTTT. Translated, it gives CAWSPWGRNTDTQYF.

The chain is built from TRBV9 and TRBJ2-5; D unclear. CDR1 and CDR2 (germline): SGDLS, YYNGEE. The CDR3 loop spans 14 amino acids. V was trimmed by 0 bases and J by 4 bases, leaving 10 bases between them. CDR3 sequence (DNA): TGTGCCAGCAGCGTAGACGGAGTAGGAGAGACCCAGTACTTC. As protein: CASSVDGVGETQYF.

The chain is built from TRBV28 and TRBJ2-1; 8 nucleotides align to TRBD2. The ends lost 5 bases at V and 7 bases at J; junction bases unmatched: 7. Germline CDR1 is MDHEN and CDR2 is SYDVKM. The CDR3 has 14 residues. The CDR3 nucleotides are TGTGCCAGCAGTGTGTCCGGGACTAGAAATGAGCAGTTCTTC. Translating gives CASSVSGTRNEQFF.